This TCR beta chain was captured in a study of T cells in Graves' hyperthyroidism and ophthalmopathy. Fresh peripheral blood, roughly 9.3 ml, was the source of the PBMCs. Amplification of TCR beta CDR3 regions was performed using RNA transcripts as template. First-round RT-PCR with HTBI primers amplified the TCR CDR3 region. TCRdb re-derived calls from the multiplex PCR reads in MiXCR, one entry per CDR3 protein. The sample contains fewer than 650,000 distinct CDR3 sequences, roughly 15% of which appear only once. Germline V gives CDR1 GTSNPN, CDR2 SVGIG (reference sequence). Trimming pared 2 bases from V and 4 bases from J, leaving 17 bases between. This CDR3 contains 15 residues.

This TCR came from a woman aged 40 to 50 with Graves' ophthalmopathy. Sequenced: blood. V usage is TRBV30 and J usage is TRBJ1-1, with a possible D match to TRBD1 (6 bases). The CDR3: CAWSRGGGGGTEAFF. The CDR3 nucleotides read TGTGCCTGGAGTCGAGGGGGGGGTGGGGGCACTGAAGCTTTCTTT. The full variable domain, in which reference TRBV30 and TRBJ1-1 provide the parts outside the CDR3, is SQTIHQWPATLVQPVGSPLSLECTVEGTSNPNLYWYRQAAGRGLQLLFYSVGIGQISSEVPQNLSASRPQDRQFILSSKKLLLSDSGFYLCAWSRGGGGGTEAFFGQGTRLTVV.